The clone carrying this TCR beta chain was picked up a small number of times. Antigen unknown. The sample originates from a study of T cell repertoires in cytomegalovirus infection. Study-wide background: Based on public TCR beta signatures, there were indications of CMV infection and of a matching HLA type. Study-wide findings and caveats: The study found HLA-C-restricted CMV-specific TCR beta clonotypes dominating the ex vivo response. Of the TCR beta families, the public ones yielded a cumulative frequency that identified carriers of CMV plus the relevant HLA.

V was trimmed by 3 bases and J by 0 bases, leaving 8 bases between them. The CDR3 runs 14 residues. Per the germline V gene, CDR1 is SGHVS and CDR2 is FQNEAQ. TCRdb analysed the reads with MiXCR anew, one entry per CDR3 protein. The sample gives approximately 750,000 distinct CDR3 sequences, roughly 36% of which show up once; around 2.8% is in the top ten. The sequenced sample was PBMCs. This sequence was found in a human donor in good health (CMV status not recorded). Some clones in this sample may be carry-over from other donors' samples. The chain combines TRBV7-8 with TRBJ1-1, with D unclear. CDR3 protein: CASSFSQMNTEAFF. The CDR3 nucleotides are TGTGCCAGCAGCTTCTCACAGATGAACACTGAAGCTTTCTTT.